This T cell receptor (beta chain) was captured in a study of long-term antiretroviral therapy in people with HIV. The J segment lost 4 bases and the V segment lost 4 bases, leaving 6 bases of the junction unmatched. Germline V CDR1 and CDR2: SGHAT, FQNNGV. This CDR3 has 16 residues. Run at survey level, the immunoSEQ assay was version v3.0. The target of sequencing was about 35,000-50,000 T-cell genomes per sample. Using immunoSEQ multiplex PCR, the repertoire was profiled, and TCRdb retains in-frame clones only, with some absent. The table shows about 30,000 clones, with 78% occurring only once. V usage is TRBV11-2 and J usage is TRBJ2-7; 14 nucleotides match TRBD2. Sequenced here: unsorted PBMCs, sampled 1.5 years before starting antiretroviral therapy. The source of this sequence is a man aged 18 to 30 with HIV. The CDR3, as DNA: TGTGCCAGCAGCTCCCGGACTAGCGGGGGGCCTTACGAGCAGTACTTC. Its protein product is CASSSRTSGGPYEQYF.